Here is one T cell receptor (beta chain) with its context. Its specificity is not known. Researchers ran the PCR with 60 Vbeta and 13 Jbeta primers. Sequenced by immunoSEQ multiplex PCR; TCRdb stores in-frame clones only, minus some. This repertoire shows just over 150,000 clones, 75% to 80% found once; its top ten account for 3% to 3.5%. CDR3 length: 13 residues. The V and J ends lost 5 bases and 7 bases respectively, with 15 bases between them. Germline loops: CDR1 SGHRS, CDR2 YFSETQ. This record belongs to a study of cytomegalovirus exposure and HLA in healthy donors. Study-wide background: The Caucasian-associated ancestry cluster held over 65% of some 420 genotyped donors. Overall study results and limits: Per a prior analysis, the majority of TCR beta V segments were productive roughly 90% or roughly 30% of the time.

The source material was PBMCs. This chain connects TRBV5-1 to TRBJ1-1; D gene uncertain. The TCR was taken from a woman aged 35 to 49 in good health and CMV-seronegative. CDR3 protein: CASRVRQAREAFF. Here the CDR3 DNA reads TGCGCCAGCAGAGTAAGGCAGGCCCGTGAAGCTTTCTTT. Based on the CDR3 plus reference TRBV5-1 and TRBJ1-1, the full variable domain is KAGVTQTPRYLIKTRGQQVTLSCSPISGHRSVSWYQQTPGQGLQFLFEYFSETQRNKGNFPGRFSGRQFSNSRSEMNVSTLELGDSALYLCASRVRQAREAFFGQGTRLTVV.